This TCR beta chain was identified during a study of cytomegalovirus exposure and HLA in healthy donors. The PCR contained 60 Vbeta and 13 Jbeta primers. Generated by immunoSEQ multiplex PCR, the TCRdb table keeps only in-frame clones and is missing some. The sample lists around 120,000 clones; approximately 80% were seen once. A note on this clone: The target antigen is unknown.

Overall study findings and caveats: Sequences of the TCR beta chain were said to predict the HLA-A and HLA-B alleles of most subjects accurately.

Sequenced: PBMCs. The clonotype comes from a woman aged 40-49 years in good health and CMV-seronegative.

CDR3: CASHRADTGELFF. In nucleotides, the CDR3 is TGTGCCAGCCATAGAGCGGACACCGGGGAGCTGTTTTTT. The rearrangement uses TRBV6-5 and TRBJ2-2; TRBD2 might be the D (5 bases). The length of the CDR3 is 13 residues. V lost 8 bases and J lost 3, with 10 bases in between. CDR1 and CDR2 from the germline V gene are MNHEY and SVGAGI.